This TCR beta chain was recorded in a study of blood T cell repertoires in COVID-19. The wider study: The study drew acute and convalescent COVID-19 samples from the United States, Italy and Spain. Sources were T cells, B-cell-depleted T cells, or PBMCs; the material itself was cDNA or gDNA.

Per the authors' pipeline: Cell counts per sample came from amplifying reference gene primers. Clones were read by immunoSEQ multiplex PCR, and TCRdb kept only the in-frame ones, dropping some. V, J and clone size are taken as reported in that table, and D and trimming were inferred from the DNA itself. The data hold 70,000 to 80,000 clones, with roughly 86% observed a single time. The source of this sequence is a woman aged 45-65 years with acute or convalescent COVID-19. The material sequenced was peripheral blood.

The CDR3 sequence: CASSLPAGGSNEQFF. The CDR3 region has the DNA TGTGCCAGCAGCCTCCCAGCGGGAGGTAGTAATGAGCAGTTCTTC. The genes are TRBV28 and TRBJ2-1; 9 bases agree with TRBD2. With 6 bases clipped from V and 7 bases from J, the junction kept 10 bases outside the gene matches. The V gene's germline CDR1 is MDHEN and CDR2 SYDVKM. This CDR3 is built from 15 residues.